Listed here are 20 T cell receptor beta chains from one sample, sequenced in a study of cytomegalovirus exposure and HLA in healthy donors. It was with 60 Vbeta and 13 Jbeta primers that the PCR ran. TCRdb's copy holds only in-frame clones and misses some; the assay was immunoSEQ multiplex PCR. The data contain 200,000 to 250,000 clones, over 70% of them singletons. Sequencing was done on a sample of PBMCs. Receptors were obtained from a woman aged 55 to 70 in good health and CMV-seropositive.

This chain joins TRBV15 and TRBJ1-1; D is uncertain. This CDR3 has 17 residues. Trimming removed 1 base at V and 0 bases at J, with 15 bases between. Germline V gene sequence: CDR1 LNHNV, CDR2 YYDKDF (reference sequence). CDR3 coding DNA: TGTGCCACCAGCAGAGGGGCGTCGGTGGTAATGAACACTGAAGCTTTCTTT. Its translation is CATSRGASVVMNTEAFF.

The gene calls are TRBV14 and TRBJ2-1; possible D gene TRBD1, 5 bases. CDR1 and CDR2 from the germline V gene are SGHDN and FVKESK. This CDR3 has 14 amino acids. The V end was cut by 3 bases, the J end by 7 bases, with 13 bases between. The CDR3 is CASSHLQGRNEQFF. In nucleotides, the CDR3 is TGTGCCAGCAGCCACTTGCAGGGTAGGAATGAGCAGTTCTTC.

This clone was detected only a few times. The chain uses TRBV18 and TRBJ1-5; a possible D gene is TRBD1 (5 bases). The CDR3 totals 14 residues. V shed 0 bases and J shed 6 bases, with 9 bases lying between them. CDR1 is KGHSH, CDR2 LQKENI, per germline. The CDR3 loop reads CASSPPQGGQPQHF. The CDR3 DNA follows: TGTGCCAGCTCACCACCTCAGGGCGGTCAGCCCCAGCATTTT.

This clone came up a few times. A junction boundary mismatches the germline segment, possibly from a read error. V and J are TRBV30 and TRBJ2-7, with TRBD1 identical over 9 bases. Germline lookup yields CDR1 GTSNPN and CDR2 SVGIG (reference sequence). This CDR3 spans 13 amino acids. The CDR3, as DNA: TGTGCCTGGAGTGCCTCTTCTGGGACAGGGCCTACCTTC. It yields the protein CAWSASSGTGPTF.

This chain links TRBV19 with TRBJ1-1; 11 positions match TRBD1. The trim removed 0 bases at V and 0 bases at J, leaving 3 bases unmatched. Germline loops: CDR1 LNHDA, CDR2 SQIVND (reference sequence). This CDR3 region has 17 residues. DNA for the CDR3: TGTGCCAGTAGTATAGAGGGACAGGGGGGAATGAACACTGAAGCTTTCTTT. Residues: CASSIEGQGGMNTEAFF.

The genes are TRBV12-5 and TRBJ1-2; 9 bases map to TRBD1. CDR1 and CDR2 (germline): LGHNT, FRNRAP. CDR3 size: 14 residues. With 7 bases clipped from V and 4 bases from J, the junction kept 7 bases outside the gene matches. As DNA, the CDR3 is TGTGCTAGTGCTCGGGACAGGGATCTCTATGGCTACACCTTC. Translated: CASARDRDLYGYTF.

The V call is TRBV29-1, the J call TRBJ1-1, with a tentative D call TRBD1 (5 bases). The CDR3 is 13 amino acids. Trimming took off 7 bases at V and 4 bases at J, with 16 bases between the two ends. From germline, CDR1 is SQVTM and CDR2 ANQGSEA. CDR3 amino acids: CSARLGGGTEAFF. CDR3 coding DNA: TGCAGCGCCCGGCTGGGGGGTGGCACTGAAGCTTTCTTT. Supplemented by reference TRBV29-1 and TRBJ1-1, the full variable domain reads SAVISQKPSRDICQRGTSLTIQCQVDSQVTMMFWYRQQPGQSLTLIATANQGSEATYESGFVIDKFPISRPNLTFSTLTVSNMSPEDSSIYLCSARLGGGTEAFFGQGTRLTVV.

The chain employs TRBV15 and TRBJ2-3, with TRBD1 as a possible D gene (6 bases). The CDR3 extends over 14 amino acids. V was cut by 7 bases and J by 2 bases, with 13 bases left in between. From germline, CDR1 is LNHNV and CDR2 YYDKDF (reference sequence). In nucleotides, the CDR3 is TGTGCCACCAAGATGGGACACAACACAGATACGCAGTATTTT. It encodes CATKMGHNTDTQYF.

The chain couples TRBV15 to TRBJ1-3; D perhaps matches TRBD1 (6 bases). The CDR3 contains 15 residues. Germline loops: CDR1 LNHNV, CDR2 YYDKDF (reference sequence). Trimming left V 5 bases short and J 0 bases short, with 11 bases between. The DNA for the CDR3 is TGTGCCACCAGCTCCCAGGGGTCCTCTGGAAACACCATATATTTT. Its protein product is CATSSQGSSGNTIYF.

The rearrangement links TRBV7-9 to TRBJ2-4; D possibly corresponds to TRBD2 (6 bases). The V gene lost 3 bases and the J gene lost 2 bases, with 11 bases spanning the gap. Germline V gives CDR1 SEHNR, CDR2 FQNEAQ (reference sequence). This CDR3 region has 15 residues. Here the CDR3 DNA reads TGTGCCAGCAGCTTGGGCGGGAACTCCAAAAACATTCAGTACTTC. Encoded protein: CASSLGGNSKNIQYF.

The genes are TRBV7-9 and TRBJ1-2, with 10 bases fitting TRBD1. The CDR3 is 15 residues long. The germline gives CDR1 SEHNR, CDR2 FQNEAQ (reference sequence). J gave up 5 bases and V 5 bases, and 8 bases lay outside the gene matches. The CDR3 spells CASSPSGTGAYGYTF. In DNA, the CDR3 is TGTGCCAGCAGCCCCTCCGGGACAGGGGCTTATGGCTACACCTTC. The full variable domain, completed using reference TRBV7-9 and TRBJ1-2, is DTGVSQNPRHKITKRGQNVTFRCDPISEHNRLYWYRQTLGQGPEFLTYFQNEAQLEKSRLLSDRFSAERPKGSFSTLEIQRTEQGDSAMYLCASSPSGTGAYGYTFGSGTRLTVV.

The V call is TRBV15, the J call TRBJ2-2; TRBD2 matches 8 bases. This CDR3 has 15 amino acids. CDR1 is LNHNV, CDR2 YYDKDF, per germline (reference sequence). J lost 4 bases, V lost 5 bases, and 6 bases had no gene match. CDR3 nucleotides: TGTGCCACCAGCCGGAGCGGGAGAGGCACCGGGGAGCTGTTTTTT. Protein product: CATSRSGRGTGELFF. Full variable domain (remainder filled in from reference TRBV15 and TRBJ2-2): DAMVIQNPRYQVTQFGKPVTLSCSQTLNHNVMYWYQQKSSQAPKLLFHYYDKDFNNEADTPDNFQSRRPNTSFCFLDIRSPGLGDTAMYLCATSRSGRGTGELFFGEGSRLTVL.

The chain uses TRBV2 and TRBJ2-1; D possibly corresponds to TRBD2 (5 bases). Per the germline V gene, CDR1 is SNHLY and CDR2 is FYNNEI. This CDR3 region has 14 residues. Between the trimmed V and J ends, which lost 8 bases and 8 bases, there was a span of 19 bases. In DNA form, the CDR3 reads TGTGCCAGCGCCTATGGTGGGAGTGTGGATGAGCAGTTCTTC. It yields the protein CASAYGGSVDEQFF. The full variable domain, in which reference TRBV2 and TRBJ2-1 provide the parts outside the CDR3, is EPEVTQTPSHQVTQMGQEVILRCVPISNHLYFYWYRQILGQKVEFLVSFYNNEISEKSEIFDDQFSVERPDGSNFTLKIRSTKLEDSAMYFCASAYGGSVDEQFFGPGTRLTVL.

The chain has TRBV18 and TRBJ1-5; TRBD1 might be the D (6 bases). The V and J ends lost 5 bases and 3 bases respectively, with 11 bases between them. Germline CDR1 KGHSH, CDR2 LQKENI. This CDR3 has 14 residues. The DNA of the CDR3 is TGTGCCAGCTCATATGGACAGAACAATCAGCCCCAGCATTTT. Translating gives CASSYGQNNQPQHF.

The rearrangement uses TRBV28 and TRBJ2-7; 8 nucleotides align to TRBD1. The J segment lost 5 bases and the V segment lost 5 bases, leaving 11 bases of the junction unmatched. The CDR3 spans 15 residues. Germline CDR1 reads MDHEN; CDR2 reads SYDVKM. The DNA of the CDR3 is TGTGCCAGCAGTCAAGACACCCTGACAGGGGACGAGCAGTACTTC. Residues: CASSQDTLTGDEQYF.

The chain combines TRBV10-3 with TRBJ2-7, with D possibly matching TRBD2 (6 bases). From germline, CDR1 is ENHRY and CDR2 SYGVKD. The CDR3 totals 12 residues. V was trimmed by 5 bases and J by 3 bases, leaving 8 bases between them. DNA for the CDR3: TGTGCCATCAGTCTGGACTACTACGAGCAGTACTTC. Its protein is CAISLDYYEQYF.

The chain uses TRBV7-2 and TRBJ2-4; possible D gene TRBD1, 5 bases. The CDR3 loop spans 14 amino acids. CDR1 and CDR2 (germline): SGHTA, FQGNSA. V lost 0 bases, J lost 8 bases, and 11 bases lay in between. This chain's CDR3 is CASSLAGHSHIQYF. The CDR3 DNA is TGTGCCAGCAGCTTAGCTGGACATTCCCACATTCAGTACTTC.

The V gene is TRBV7-6, the J gene TRBJ2-7, with D perhaps TRBD2 (6 bases). Trimming cost V 5 bases and J 2 bases, with 13 bases left between them. The length of the CDR3 is 14 residues. Germline-derived CDR1 and CDR2 are SGHVS and FNYEAQ. The chain's CDR3 is CASSPARGTYEQYF. The CDR3 coding sequence is TGTGCCAGCAGCCCAGCCCGGGGGACCTACGAGCAGTACTTC.

V usage is TRBV7-7 and J usage is TRBJ2-3; D possibly corresponds to TRBD1 (5 bases). The V and J ends lost 5 bases and 3 bases respectively, with 12 bases between them. Per germline, CDR1 SSHAT and CDR2 FNYEAQ (reference sequence). This CDR3 has 14 residues. CDR3 amino acids: CASSTHDRTDTQYF. CDR3 coding DNA: TGTGCCAGCAGCACCCATGACAGAACAGATACGCAGTATTTT.

The genes are TRBV19 and TRBJ2-1, with 10 bases lining up with TRBD2. The CDR3 has 15 residues. Germline CDR1 reads LNHDA; CDR2 reads SQIVND (reference sequence). The ends lost 7 bases at V and 2 bases at J; junction bases unmatched: 5. CDR3 bases: TGTGCCAGTACCACTAGCGGGGTTACCTACAATGAGCAGTTCTTC. It codes for CASTTSGVTYNEQFF.